The 30 T cell receptor beta chains reported below all come from one sample, sequenced in a study of CD8+ T cells in alopecia areata. Investigators isolated RNA and reverse transcribed it into cDNA to act as the sequencing template. Generated by immunoSEQ multiplex PCR, the TCRdb table keeps only in-frame clones and is missing some. The table includes about 110,000 clones, roughly 64% detected once. Sequenced material: CD8+ T cells sorted from blood. Receptors originate from a human donor in good health.

This clone was observed a handful of times. This chain links TRBV6-6 with TRBJ1-1; D remains ambiguous. This CDR3 has 12 residues. Germline lookup yields CDR1 MNHNY and CDR2 SVGAGI (reference sequence). With 2 bases removed from V and 0 bases from J, the gap between germline ends came to 1 base. This chain's CDR3 is CASSYVNTEAFF. The CDR3 region has the DNA TGTGCCAGCAGTTACGTGAACACTGAAGCTTTCTTT.

The chain combines TRBV29-1 with TRBJ2-2, with 8 bases lining up with TRBD1. V lost 3 bases, J lost 2 bases, and 8 bases stayed unmatched. This CDR3 comprises 16 residues. CDR1 SQVTM and CDR2 ANQGSEA come from the germline V gene. As DNA, the CDR3 is TGCAGCGTTGAGTTCCGGGACAGGCTAAACACCGGGGAGCTGTTTTTT. This translates into CSVEFRDRLNTGELFF.

In this sample, this clone turned up a few times. The V call is TRBV4-1, the J call TRBJ2-1; 7 nucleotides agree with TRBD2. The CDR3 runs 20 residues. CDR1 and CDR2 from the germline V gene are MGHRA and YSYEKL. Unmatched junction bases numbered 18, after V lost 0 bases and J lost 4 bases. The CDR3 sequence is CASSQDQFPAGSLEYNEQFF. The CDR3, as DNA: TGCGCCAGCAGCCAAGATCAATTCCCAGCGGGGTCCCTTGAATACAATGAGCAGTTCTTC.

The V gene is TRBV18, the J gene TRBJ2-5; D is unclear. Germline V gene lookup returns CDR1 KGHSH and CDR2 LQKENI. The CDR3 is 16 residues long. V was cut by 0 bases and J by 3 bases, with 14 bases left in between. The chain's CDR3 is CASSPPRLREEETQYF. The CDR3 nucleotides are TGTGCCAGCTCACCACCGAGACTTAGAGAGGAAGAGACCCAGTACTTC.

In its sample, this clone was seen once. This may stem from a read error, because a much larger clone lies one nucleotide away. The V and J genes are TRBV28 and TRBJ2-7, with D perhaps matching TRBD2 (7 bases). Germline loops: CDR1 MDHEN, CDR2 SYDVKM. V was trimmed by 2 bases and J by 2 bases, leaving 19 bases between them. CDR3 length: 17 residues. The DNA of the CDR3 is TGTGCCAGCAGTTTACAGGATCCGGGGGGCCTGCCCTACGAGCAGTACTTC. Amino acid sequence: CASSLQDPGGLPYEQYF.

The genes are TRBV27 and TRBJ2-7, with 12 bases matching TRBD1. Germline values: CDR1 MNHEY, CDR2 SMNVEV (reference sequence). The V segment lost 4 bases and the J segment 7 bases; nucleotides outside the gene matches: 5. The CDR3 sequence is 14 residues long. The CDR3 sequence: CASSWGQGAGEQYF. The CDR3 nucleotides read TGTGCCAGCAGTTGGGGACAGGGGGCGGGGGAGCAGTACTTC.

The table lists this clone with a few counts. The J gene is TRBJ1-1, the V gene TRBV7-8; 11 bases agree with TRBD1. Germline CDR1 reads SGHVS; CDR2 reads FQNEAQ. J gave up 1 base and V 5 bases, and 9 bases lay outside the gene matches. The CDR3 is 17 residues long. Here the CDR3 reads CASSTGQGAWGNTEAFF. DNA for the CDR3: TGTGCCAGCAGCACCGGACAGGGGGCCTGGGGGAACACTGAAGCTTTCTTT. The full variable domain, completed using reference TRBV7-8 and TRBJ1-1, is GAGVSQSPRYKVAKRGQDVALRCDPISGHVSLFWYQQALGQGPEFLTYFQNEAQLDKSGLPSDRFFAERPEGSVSTLKIQRTQQEDSAVYLCASSTGQGAWGNTEAFFGQGTRLTVV.

The V call is TRBV4-1, the J call TRBJ1-2; the D gene is possibly TRBD1 (5 bases). The V gene's germline CDR1 is MGHRA and CDR2 YSYEKL. V was clipped by 0 bases and J by 7 bases, with 15 bases between them. The CDR3 spans 15 residues. As DNA, the CDR3 is TGCGCCAGCAGCCAAGATCTGGGGGGGGACTCTGGCTACACCTTC. It encodes CASSQDLGGDSGYTF.

This chain connects TRBV18 to TRBJ2-7; 8 bases are shared with TRBD2. The V segment lost 3 bases and the J segment 12 bases; nucleotides outside the gene matches: 7. The CDR3 spans 12 residues. Germline V gives CDR1 KGHSH, CDR2 LQKENI. The CDR3 reads CASSPRGVYPYF. The CDR3 DNA sequence: TGTGCCAGCTCACCGCGGGGGGTATATCCGTACTTC.

V and J are TRBV4-1 and TRBJ1-5, with D unclear. This CDR3 spans 16 amino acids. The V end was cut by 3 bases, the J end by 4 bases, with 16 bases between. Germline V gene data show CDR1 as MGHRA and CDR2 as YSYEKL. The CDR3 loop is CASSHLGHRLNQPQHF. CDR3 bases: TGCGCCAGCAGCCACCTAGGGCACAGATTGAATCAGCCCCAGCATTTT.

The rearrangement uses TRBV4-2 and TRBJ2-7; D is perhaps TRBD2 (6 bases). In germline, CDR1 is LGHNA, CDR2 YNFKEQ. This CDR3 contains 15 residues. V was shortened by 4 bases and J by 0 bases, with 13 bases between the two germline ends. Here the CDR3 DNA reads TGTGCCAGCAGCCTTAGGGACTTCAGCTCCTACGAGCAGTACTTC. Translation gives CASSLRDFSSYEQYF.

The CDR3 loop is CAWSVSTGLVGELFF. The CDR3 nucleotides read TGTGCCTGGAGTGTTTCGACAGGGTTGGTCGGGGAGCTGTTTTTT. V usage is TRBV30 and J usage is TRBJ2-2; 7 positions match TRBD1. Germline V lookup: CDR1 GTSNPN, CDR2 SVGIG (reference sequence). The CDR3 sequence is 15 residues long. V shed 0 bases, J shed 7 bases, and the junction held 8 bases outside the gene matches.

The rearrangement links TRBV30 to TRBJ2-1, with D perhaps TRBD1 (7 bases). The germline gives CDR1 GTSNPN, CDR2 SVGIG (reference sequence). V was clipped by 5 bases and J by 6 bases, with 14 bases between them. The CDR3 is 13 residues long. The DNA for the CDR3 is TGTGCCTGGTCCAGGGGGAGGTCCAATGAGCAGTTCTTC. Translated: CAWSRGRSNEQFF.

The chain carries TRBV7-6 and TRBJ2-1; possibly TRBD2 for D (5 bases). Trimming took 5 bases from V and 8 from J, leaving 19 bases between them. The CDR3 is 15 amino acids. Looked up from germline, CDR1 is SGHVS and CDR2 is FNYEAQ. The CDR3 nucleotides are TGTGCCAGCAGCCGTGAGGCGGCGGGCACATATGAGCAGTTCTTC. Encoded protein: CASSREAAGTYEQFF.

The chain couples TRBV27 to TRBJ1-2, with a weak D call TRBD1 (5 bases). The CDR3 is made up of 16 amino acids. Trimming left V 5 bases short and J 4 bases short, with 20 bases between. CDR1 and CDR2 (germline): MNHEY, SMNVEV (reference sequence). The CDR3 nucleotides are TGTGCCAGCAGTCCCGCGAGGCCGGGACCCTTCTATGGCTACACCTTC. It is translated as CASSPARPGPFYGYTF.

The chain combines TRBV7-9 with TRBJ1-3; D may be TRBD1 (5 bases). Trimming cost V 2 bases and J 0 bases, with 8 bases left between them. The V gene's germline CDR1 is SEHNR and CDR2 FQNEAQ (reference sequence). The CDR3 extends over 15 amino acids. The CDR3 here is CASSLQGFSGNTIYF. The CDR3 bases are TGTGCCAGCAGCTTACAGGGATTCTCTGGAAACACCATATATTTT.

In its sample, this clone was seen a few times. The chain is built from TRBV19 and TRBJ2-5, with D perhaps TRBD2 (6 bases). V was clipped by 4 bases and J by 1 base, with 7 bases between them. There are 13 residues in the CDR3. Germline CDR1 reads LNHDA; CDR2 reads SQIVND (reference sequence). CDR3 coding DNA: TGTGCCAGTAGTACCGGGAGCCAAGAGACCCAGTACTTC. Its protein product is CASSTGSQETQYF.

The chain recombines TRBV5-6 with TRBJ1-2; 11 bases fit TRBD1. The CDR3 runs to 14 residues. Per germline, CDR1 SGHDT and CDR2 YYEEEE. Trimming cost V 3 bases and J 8 bases; bases outside gene matches: 6. As DNA, the CDR3 is TGTGCCAGCAGCTCGGGACAGGGGGTAAAGGGCTACACCTTC. The encoded protein is CASSSGQGVKGYTF.

This rearrangement joins TRBV5-6 to TRBJ2-1; D may correspond to TRBD1 or TRBD2 (6 bases each). Germline V lookup: CDR1 SGHDT, CDR2 YYEEEE. This CDR3 has 15 residues. The ends were cut back, 6 bases at V and 0 bases at J, with 13 bases in the middle. As DNA, the CDR3 is TGTGCCAGCACTAAGGGGGGCAGCTCCTACAATGAGCAGTTCTTC. Translation: CASTKGGSSYNEQFF.

The chain recombines TRBV29-1 with TRBJ1-1, with 9 bases that match TRBD1. Germline lookup yields CDR1 SQVTM and CDR2 ANQGSEA. V gave up 6 bases and J gave up 7 bases; unmatched junction bases: 9. CDR3 length: 13 residues. The CDR3 loop reads CSVRQGVGLEAFF. As DNA, the CDR3 is TGCAGCGTCCGACAGGGGGTTGGACTTGAAGCTTTCTTT.

For the CDR3, the DNA is TGTGCCAGCAGCTTGGTAGGAGTTGACGAGCAGTACTTC. This sequence encodes CASSLVGVDEQYF. The genes are TRBV5-6 and TRBJ2-7; D uncertain. Germline V gene data show CDR1 as SGHDT and CDR2 as YYEEEE. The CDR3 extends over 13 amino acids. V was cut by 0 bases and J by 5 bases, with 9 bases left in between.

This clone has a handful of counts. This chain joins TRBV9 and TRBJ2-5; either TRBD1 or TRBD2 may fit D (6 bases each). The CDR3 extends over 15 amino acids. Germline-derived CDR1 and CDR2 are SGDLS and YYNGEE. Trimming left V 6 bases short and J 0 bases short, with 15 bases between. CDR3 sequence: CASTVGGSHQETQYF. CDR3 nucleotide sequence: TGTGCCAGCACTGTAGGGGGGTCGCACCAAGAGACCCAGTACTTC.

The rearrangement links TRBV6-5 to TRBJ2-7, with 9 bases fitting TRBD1. V trimming: 2 bases; J trimming: 6 bases; junction bases outside the gene matches: 2. This CDR3 is 13 amino acids long. Germline V gene data show CDR1 as MNHEY and CDR2 as SVGAGI. The CDR3 spells CASSYGTGREQYF. CDR3 coding DNA: TGTGCCAGCAGTTACGGGACAGGGCGCGAGCAGTACTTC.

V is TRBV30 and J is TRBJ1-1; no clear D gene. CDR1 and CDR2 (germline): GTSNPN, SVGIG (reference sequence). V was trimmed by 0 bases and J by 5 bases, leaving 7 bases between them. The CDR3 sequence is 12 residues long. The CDR3 DNA sequence: TGTGCCTGGAGTGTACGGGCTACTGAAGCTTTCTTT. Translation gives CAWSVRATEAFF. The complete variable domain, with remaining parts taken from reference TRBV30 and TRBJ1-1, reads SQTIHQWPATLVQPVGSPLSLECTVEGTSNPNLYWYRQAAGRGLQLLFYSVGIGQISSEVPQNLSASRPQDRQFILSSKKLLLSDSGFYLCAWSVRATEAFFGQGTRLTVV.

The chain uses TRBV2 and TRBJ2-1, with TRBD2 matching over 8 bases. Trimming cost V 4 bases and J 2 bases; bases outside gene matches: 4. The CDR3 length is 15 residues. CDR1 and CDR2 (germline): SNHLY, FYNNEI. CDR3 sequence reads: CASSVAGPTYNEQFF. As DNA, the CDR3 is TGTGCCAGCAGTGTAGCGGGGCCGACCTACAATGAGCAGTTCTTC.

The chain links TRBV9 to TRBJ1-1; D remains ambiguous. This CDR3 spans 14 amino acids. V lost 0 bases, J lost 11 bases, and 17 bases lay in between. CDR1 SGDLS and CDR2 YYNGEE come from the germline V gene. The CDR3 DNA sequence: TGTGCCAGCAGCGTAGATTCGGCGGGTGAGTCGGCTTTCTTT. Translation: CASSVDSAGESAFF.

The chain joins TRBV4-1 to TRBJ1-2, with a weak D call TRBD1 (6 bases). CDR1 is MGHRA and CDR2 is YSYEKL in the germline V gene. CDR3 size: 14 residues. Trimming left V 0 bases short and J 2 bases short, with 7 bases between. CDR3 sequence (DNA): TGCGCCAGCAGCCAAGAGGGGGCCAACTATGGCTACACCTTC. Translated: CASSQEGANYGYTF.

The V and J genes are TRBV6-1 and TRBJ2-6; D is ambiguous. In germline, CDR1 is MNHNS, CDR2 SASEGT. CDR3 length: 15 residues. V was clipped by 5 bases and J by 0 bases, with 8 bases between them. The CDR3 here is CASSQDYSGANVLTF. CDR3 DNA sequence: TGTGCCAGCAGTCAAGATTACTCTGGGGCCAACGTCCTGACTTTC.

In this sample, this clone turned up a few times. V usage is TRBV7-9 and J usage is TRBJ2-3, with D possibly TRBD2 on 6 matching bases. The germline V gene encodes CDR1 SEHNR and CDR2 FQNEAQ (reference sequence). The CDR3 totals 12 residues. Deletions cut 8 bases from V and 3 bases from J, with 9 bases between. DNA of the CDR3: TGTGCCAGCGTTCGGGGGACAGATACGCAGTATTTT. Residues: CASVRGTDTQYF. Drawing the rest from reference TRBV7-9 and TRBJ2-3, the complete variable domain is DTGVSQNPRHKITKRGQNVTFRCDPISEHNRLYWYRQTLGQGPEFLTYFQNEAQLEKSRLLSDRFSAERPKGSFSTLEIQRTEQGDSAMYLCASVRGTDTQYFGPGTRLTVL.

This chain's CDR3 is CASSLDGVPPLHF. The CDR3, as DNA: TGCGCCAGCAGCTTGGATGGGGTACCACCCCTCCACTTT. The genes are TRBV5-1 and TRBJ1-6, with no clear D. V dropped 0 bases and J dropped 11 bases, with 9 bases sitting between them. Germline assignment: CDR1 SGHRS and CDR2 YFSETQ. The CDR3 is 13 residues long.